The subject of this entry is one T cell receptor beta chain. What it recognizes is unknown. The data were obtained in a study of long-term antiretroviral therapy in people with HIV. The run of the v3.0 immunoSEQ assay was at survey level. Generated by immunoSEQ multiplex PCR, the TCRdb table keeps only in-frame clones and is missing some. The table includes about 16,000 clones, about 79% detected once. Overall study findings and caveats: Diversity increased after ART yet remained lower than in transplant donor controls. ART adherence, viral resistance and therapy changes went undocumented. CDR3 length ranges were narrower in HIV repertoires than in controls.

V lost 5 bases to trimming and J lost 2 bases; unmatched junction nucleotides: 2. Per germline, CDR1 SGHDN and CDR2 FVKESK. CDR3 length: 14 amino acids. The material sequenced was unsorted PBMCs, taken 1.5 years before starting antiretroviral therapy. The clonotype originates from a woman aged 50 to 60 with HIV. This chain connects TRBV14 to TRBJ1-2; TRBD1 matches at 10 bases. The CDR3 coding sequence is TGTGCCAGCAGCTCGACAGGGGGCAACTATGGCTACACCTTC. It codes for CASSSTGGNYGYTF.